These 5 T cell receptor beta chains originate from one sample sequenced in a study of T cells in localized non-small cell lung cancer. Some clones are missing from TCRdb's copy, which holds only in-frame ones; the method was immunoSEQ multiplex PCR. The data hold tens of thousands of clones, with around 86% observed a single time. The sequencing used peripheral blood, collected before any cancer treatment. These receptor sequences come from a woman aged 18 to 55 with stage III lung adenocarcinoma.

The rearrangement links TRBV15 to TRBJ2-7; possibly TRBD2 for D (5 bases). The CDR3 consists of 13 residues. Germline CDR1 reads LNHNV; CDR2 reads YYDKDF (reference sequence). V shed 5 bases and J shed 4 bases, with 12 bases lying between them. CDR3: CATSLRVAYEQYF. For the CDR3, the DNA is TGTGCCACCAGCTTGAGGGTGGCGTACGAGCAGTACTTC.

The genes are TRBV10-2 and TRBJ2-3; D perhaps matches TRBD1 (5 bases). Looked up from germline, CDR1 is WSHSY and CDR2 is SAAADI. The CDR3 sequence is 15 residues long. Deletions cut 6 bases from V and 1 base from J, with 14 bases between. The DNA of the CDR3 is TGCGCCAGCAGAGACCGACAGAGCGGCACAGATACGCAGTATTTT. Translation gives CASRDRQSGTDTQYF.

This sequence joins TRBV9 and TRBJ2-5; the D gene could be TRBD1 or TRBD2 (6 bases each). The V gene lost 4 bases and the J gene lost 5 bases, with 21 bases spanning the gap. Germline-derived CDR1 and CDR2 are SGDLS and YYNGEE. The CDR3 covers 16 residues. The CDR3: CASSPLRWGASETQYF. In nucleotides, the CDR3 is TGTGCCAGCAGCCCCCTACGGTGGGGGGCTAGCGAGACCCAGTACTTC.

The J gene is TRBJ1-6, the V gene TRBV25-1; D remains unclear. Trimming shortened V by 5 bases and J by 9 bases, and 11 bases separated the two germline ends. This CDR3 comprises 13 residues. From germline, CDR1 is MGHDK and CDR2 SYGVNS. The CDR3 DNA reads as TGTGCCAGCAGTAAGCCCGGAACTTCACCCCTCCACTTT. Its translation is CASSKPGTSPLHF. Full variable domain (rest looked up from reference TRBV25-1 and TRBJ1-6): EADIYQTPRYLVIGTGKKITLECSQTMGHDKMYWYQQDPGMELHLIHYSYGVNSTEKGDLSSESTVSRIRTEHFPLTLESARPSHTSQYLCASSKPGTSPLHFGNGTRLTVT.

The chain employs TRBV5-1 and TRBJ2-4; D not certain. The CDR3 has 16 residues. CDR1 and CDR2 from the germline V gene are SGHRS and YFSETQ. The V end was cut by 0 bases, the J end by 2 bases, with 12 bases between. This CDR3 is CASSLETSRTKNIQYF. The DNA of the CDR3 is TGCGCCAGCAGCTTGGAGACAAGTAGGACCAAAAACATTCAGTACTTC.